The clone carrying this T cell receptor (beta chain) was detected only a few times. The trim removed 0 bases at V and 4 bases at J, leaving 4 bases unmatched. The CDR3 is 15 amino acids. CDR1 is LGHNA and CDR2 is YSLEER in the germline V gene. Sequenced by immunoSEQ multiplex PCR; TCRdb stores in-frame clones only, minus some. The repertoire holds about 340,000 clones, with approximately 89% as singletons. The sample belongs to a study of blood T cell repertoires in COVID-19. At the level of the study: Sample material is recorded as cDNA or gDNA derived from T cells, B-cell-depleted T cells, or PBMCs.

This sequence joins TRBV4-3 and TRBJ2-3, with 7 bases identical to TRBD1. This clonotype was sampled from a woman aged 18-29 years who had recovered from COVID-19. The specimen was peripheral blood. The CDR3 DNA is TGCGCCAGCAGCCAAGAACGACAGGGCGCAGATACGCAGTATTTT. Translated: CASSQERQGADTQYF.